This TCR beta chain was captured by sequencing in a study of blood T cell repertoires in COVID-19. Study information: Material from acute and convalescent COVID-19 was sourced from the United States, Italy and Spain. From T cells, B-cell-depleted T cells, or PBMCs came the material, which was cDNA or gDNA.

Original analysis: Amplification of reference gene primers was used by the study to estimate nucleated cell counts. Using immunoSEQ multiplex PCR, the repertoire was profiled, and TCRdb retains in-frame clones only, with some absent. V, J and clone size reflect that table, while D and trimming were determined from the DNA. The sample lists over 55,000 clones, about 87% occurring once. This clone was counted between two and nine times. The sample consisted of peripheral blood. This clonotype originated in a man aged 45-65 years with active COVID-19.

The CDR3 is CASSIDRASYGYTF. The CDR3 DNA follows: TGTGCCAGCAGCATTGACAGGGCGAGCTATGGCTACACCTTC. The chain has TRBV9 and TRBJ1-2; TRBD1 matches 7 bases. This CDR3 comprises 14 residues. V lost 4 bases and J lost 4; bases outside the gene matches: 7. Germline CDR1 is SGDLS and CDR2 is YYNGEE.